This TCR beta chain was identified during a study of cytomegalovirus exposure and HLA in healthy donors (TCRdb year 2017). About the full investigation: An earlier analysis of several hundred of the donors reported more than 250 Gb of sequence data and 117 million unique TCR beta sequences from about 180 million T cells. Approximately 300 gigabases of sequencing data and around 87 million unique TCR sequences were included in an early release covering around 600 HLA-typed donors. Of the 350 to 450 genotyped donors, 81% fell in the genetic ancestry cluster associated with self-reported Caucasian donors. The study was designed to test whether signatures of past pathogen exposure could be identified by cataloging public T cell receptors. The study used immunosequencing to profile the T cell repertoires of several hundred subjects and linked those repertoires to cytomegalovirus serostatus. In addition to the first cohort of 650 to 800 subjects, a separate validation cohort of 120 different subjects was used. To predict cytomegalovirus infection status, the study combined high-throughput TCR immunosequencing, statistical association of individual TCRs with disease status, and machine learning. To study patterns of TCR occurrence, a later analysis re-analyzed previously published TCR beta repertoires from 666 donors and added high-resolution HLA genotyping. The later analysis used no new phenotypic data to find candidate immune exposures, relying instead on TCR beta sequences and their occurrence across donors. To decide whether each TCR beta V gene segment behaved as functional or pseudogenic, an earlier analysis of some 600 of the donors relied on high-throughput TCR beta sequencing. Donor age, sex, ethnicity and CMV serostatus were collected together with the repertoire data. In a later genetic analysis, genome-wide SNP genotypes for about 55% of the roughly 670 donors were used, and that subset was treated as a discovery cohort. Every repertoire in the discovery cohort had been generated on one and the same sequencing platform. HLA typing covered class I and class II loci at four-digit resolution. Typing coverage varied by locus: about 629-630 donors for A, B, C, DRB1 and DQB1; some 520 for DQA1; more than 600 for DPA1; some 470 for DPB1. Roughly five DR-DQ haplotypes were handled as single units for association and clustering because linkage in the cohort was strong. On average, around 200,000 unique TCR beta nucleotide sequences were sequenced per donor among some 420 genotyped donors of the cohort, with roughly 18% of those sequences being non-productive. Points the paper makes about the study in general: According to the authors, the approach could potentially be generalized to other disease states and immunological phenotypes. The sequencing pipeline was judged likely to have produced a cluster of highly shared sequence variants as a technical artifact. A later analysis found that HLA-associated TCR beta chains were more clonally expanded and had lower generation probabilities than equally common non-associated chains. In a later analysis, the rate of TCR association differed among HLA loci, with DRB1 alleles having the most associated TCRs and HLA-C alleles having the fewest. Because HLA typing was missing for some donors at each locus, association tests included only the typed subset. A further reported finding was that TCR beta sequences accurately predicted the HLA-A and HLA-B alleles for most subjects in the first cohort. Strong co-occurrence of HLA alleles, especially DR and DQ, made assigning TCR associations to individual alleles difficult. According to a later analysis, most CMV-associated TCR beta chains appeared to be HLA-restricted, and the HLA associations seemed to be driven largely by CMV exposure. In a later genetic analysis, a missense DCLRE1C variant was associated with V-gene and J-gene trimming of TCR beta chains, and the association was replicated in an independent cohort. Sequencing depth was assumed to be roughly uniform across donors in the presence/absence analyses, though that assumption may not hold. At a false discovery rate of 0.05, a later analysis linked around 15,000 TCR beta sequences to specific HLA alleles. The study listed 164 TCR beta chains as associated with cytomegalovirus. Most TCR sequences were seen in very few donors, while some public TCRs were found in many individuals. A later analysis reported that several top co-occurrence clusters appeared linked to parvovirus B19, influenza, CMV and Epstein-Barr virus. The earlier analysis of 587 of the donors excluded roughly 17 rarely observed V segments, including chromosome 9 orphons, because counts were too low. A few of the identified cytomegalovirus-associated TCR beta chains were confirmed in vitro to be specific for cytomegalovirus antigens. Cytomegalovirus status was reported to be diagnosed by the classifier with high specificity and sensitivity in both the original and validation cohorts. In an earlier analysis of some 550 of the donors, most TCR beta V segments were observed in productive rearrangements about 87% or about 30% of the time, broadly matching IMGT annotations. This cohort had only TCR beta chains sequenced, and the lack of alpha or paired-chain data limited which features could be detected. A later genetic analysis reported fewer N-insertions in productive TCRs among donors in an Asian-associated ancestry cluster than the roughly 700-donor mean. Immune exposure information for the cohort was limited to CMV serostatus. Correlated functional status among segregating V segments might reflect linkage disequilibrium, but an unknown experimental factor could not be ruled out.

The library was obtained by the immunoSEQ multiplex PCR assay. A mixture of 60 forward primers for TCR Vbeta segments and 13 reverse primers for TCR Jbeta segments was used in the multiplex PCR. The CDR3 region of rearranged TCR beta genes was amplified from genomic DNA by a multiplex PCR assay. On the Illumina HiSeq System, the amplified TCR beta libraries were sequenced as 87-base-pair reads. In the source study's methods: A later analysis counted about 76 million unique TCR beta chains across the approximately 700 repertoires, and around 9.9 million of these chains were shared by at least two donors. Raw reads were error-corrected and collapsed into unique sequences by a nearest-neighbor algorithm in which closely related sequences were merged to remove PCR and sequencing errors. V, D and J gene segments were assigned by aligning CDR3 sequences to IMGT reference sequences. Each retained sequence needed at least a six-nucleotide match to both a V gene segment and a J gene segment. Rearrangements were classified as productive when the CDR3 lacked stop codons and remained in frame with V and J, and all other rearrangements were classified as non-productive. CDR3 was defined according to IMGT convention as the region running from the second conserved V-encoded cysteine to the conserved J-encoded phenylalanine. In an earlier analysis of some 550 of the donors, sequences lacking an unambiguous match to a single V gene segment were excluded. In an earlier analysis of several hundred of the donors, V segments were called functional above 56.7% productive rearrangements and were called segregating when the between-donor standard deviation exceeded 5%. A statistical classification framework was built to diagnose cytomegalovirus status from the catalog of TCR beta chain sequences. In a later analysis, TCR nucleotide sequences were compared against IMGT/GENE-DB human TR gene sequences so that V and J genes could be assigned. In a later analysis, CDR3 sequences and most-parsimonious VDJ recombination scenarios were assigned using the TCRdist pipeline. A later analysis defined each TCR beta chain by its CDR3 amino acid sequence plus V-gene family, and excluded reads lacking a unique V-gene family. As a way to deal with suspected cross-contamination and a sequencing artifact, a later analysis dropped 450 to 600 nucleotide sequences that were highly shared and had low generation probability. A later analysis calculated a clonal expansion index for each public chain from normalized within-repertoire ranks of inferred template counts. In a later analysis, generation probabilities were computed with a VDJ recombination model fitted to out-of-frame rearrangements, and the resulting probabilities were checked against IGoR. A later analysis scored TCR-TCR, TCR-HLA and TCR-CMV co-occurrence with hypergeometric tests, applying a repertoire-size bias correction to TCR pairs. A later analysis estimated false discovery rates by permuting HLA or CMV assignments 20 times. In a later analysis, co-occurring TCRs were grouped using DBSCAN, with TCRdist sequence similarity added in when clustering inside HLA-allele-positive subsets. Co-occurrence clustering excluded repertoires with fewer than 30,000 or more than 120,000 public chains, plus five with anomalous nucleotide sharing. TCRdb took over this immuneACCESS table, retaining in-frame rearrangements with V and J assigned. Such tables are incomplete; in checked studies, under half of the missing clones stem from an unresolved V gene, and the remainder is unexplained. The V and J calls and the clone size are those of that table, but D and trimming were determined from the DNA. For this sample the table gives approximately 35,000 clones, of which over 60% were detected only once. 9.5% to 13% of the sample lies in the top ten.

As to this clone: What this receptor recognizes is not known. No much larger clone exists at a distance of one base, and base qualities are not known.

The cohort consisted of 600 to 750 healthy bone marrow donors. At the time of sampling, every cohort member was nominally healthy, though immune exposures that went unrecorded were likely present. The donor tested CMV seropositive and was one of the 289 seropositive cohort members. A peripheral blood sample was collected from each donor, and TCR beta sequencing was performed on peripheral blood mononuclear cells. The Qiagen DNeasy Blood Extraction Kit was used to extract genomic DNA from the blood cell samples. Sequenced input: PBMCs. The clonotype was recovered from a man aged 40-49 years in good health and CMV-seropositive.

The nucleotide sequence is TGTGCCAGCAGCTTAGGACAGGTGGAAGGTGAAAAACTGTTTTTT. Translated, this gives CASSLGQVEGEKLFF. The chain employs TRBV7-8 and TRBJ1-4; TRBD1 is a possible D gene, resting on 6 matching bases. The CDR3 starts with the cysteine, ends with the phenylalanine, and has 15 residues. The DNA shown is the 45-base CDR3, in frame from base 1. From the germline V gene, CDR1 is SGHVS and CDR2 is FQNEAQ. V and J are truncated by 1 base and 7 bases respectively, leaving an intervening sequence of 13 bases.